The 32 T cell receptor beta chains reported below all come from one sample, sequenced in a study of blood T cell repertoires in COVID-19. Generated by immunoSEQ multiplex PCR, the TCRdb table keeps only in-frame clones and is missing some. Here the sample spans about 320,000 clones, 70% to 90% being singletons. Sequencing used PBMCs or T cells enriched from blood (not recorded which). The receptors come from a woman in her 30s who had recovered from COVID-19.

The rearrangement joins TRBV2 to TRBJ2-1, with 11 bases identical to TRBD2. V gave up 6 bases and J gave up 7 bases; unmatched junction bases: 8. This CDR3 contains 15 residues. Germline values: CDR1 SNHLY, CDR2 FYNNEI. The CDR3 DNA is TGTGCCAGCAGGGTGATAGCGGGGGGGCCGAATGAGCAGTTCTTC. Amino acid sequence: CASRVIAGGPNEQFF.

The chain combines TRBV4-2 with TRBJ1-1; D gene unclear. Germline values: CDR1 LGHNA, CDR2 YNFKEQ. The CDR3 spans 14 residues. V lost 4 bases, J lost 2 bases, and 11 bases lay in between. The CDR3 loop is CASSRELLNTEAFF. CDR3 sequence (DNA): TGTGCCAGCAGCCGAGAACTACTAAACACTGAAGCTTTCTTT.

This clone turned up a few times. This chain joins TRBV28 and TRBJ1-3; no firm D call. Germline assignment: CDR1 MDHEN and CDR2 SYDVKM. Trimming left V 2 bases short and J 7 bases short, with 12 bases between. CDR3 size: 14 residues. Here the CDR3 reads CASSLGSEGNTIYF. CDR3 nucleotides: TGTGCCAGCAGTTTAGGGTCCGAGGGCAACACCATATATTTT.

This chain uses TRBV30 with TRBJ2-1; perhaps TRBD2 as D (5 bases). The CDR3 spans 14 residues. The germline V gene encodes CDR1 GTSNPN and CDR2 SVGIG (reference sequence). V was cut by 3 bases and J by 6 bases, with 15 bases left in between. CDR3 sequence (DNA): TGTGCCTGGAGAGGAGGCAGGCGACTCAATGAGCAGTTCTTC. Its protein product is CAWRGGRRLNEQFF.

This clone showed up just a few times. J is TRBJ1-5 and V is TRBV13; 8 nucleotides agree with TRBD1. J gave up 6 bases and V 0 bases, and 10 bases lay outside the gene matches. The CDR3 contains 17 residues. The germline V gene has CDR1 PRHDT and CDR2 FYEKMQ (reference sequence). The CDR3 here is CASSLGPRGRIGQPQHF. The CDR3, as DNA: TGTGCCAGCAGCTTAGGTCCCAGGGGGCGAATAGGTCAGCCCCAGCATTTT.

The chain combines TRBV18 with TRBJ1-5; 7 bases agree with TRBD1. Germline-derived CDR1 and CDR2 are KGHSH and LQKENI. V lost 1 base to trimming and J lost 6 bases; unmatched junction nucleotides: 0. The CDR3 is 13 amino acids. The CDR3 DNA reads TGTGCCAGCTCACCACAGGGGGCTCAGCCCCAGCATTTT. Translation: CASSPQGAQPQHF.

The V gene is TRBV11-2, the J gene TRBJ1-2; 7 bases line up with TRBD1. This CDR3 comprises 17 residues. Germline-derived CDR1 and CDR2 are SGHAT and FQNNGV. V lost 5 bases and J lost 8; bases outside the gene matches: 20. The CDR3 region is CASSPTTMDRRDSGYTF. The CDR3 coding sequence is TGTGCCAGCAGCCCCACGACCATGGACAGGAGGGATTCCGGCTACACCTTC.

The gene calls are TRBV5-4 and TRBJ1-1, with D hard to call. The germline V and J ends were trimmed by 2 bases and 4 bases, with 9 bases remaining between them. Germline lookup yields CDR1 SGHNT and CDR2 YYREEE (reference sequence). The CDR3 loop spans 13 amino acids. The CDR3 spells CASSLPGPTEAFF. The CDR3 coding sequence is TGTGCCAGCAGCTTACCGGGTCCCACTGAAGCTTTCTTT. Variable domain in full (rest from reference TRBV5-4 and TRBJ1-1): ETGVTQSPTHLIKTRGQQVTLRCSSQSGHNTVSWYQQALGQGPQFIFQYYREEENGRGNFPPRFSGLQFPNYSSELNVNALELDDSALYLCASSLPGPTEAFFGQGTRLTVV.

This rearrangement joins TRBV12-5 to TRBJ1-2, with 7 bases that match TRBD1. The V segment lost 1 base and the J segment 4 bases; nucleotides outside the gene matches: 6. The CDR3 has 15 residues. CDR1 LGHNT and CDR2 FRNRAP come from the germline V gene. The CDR3 protein is CASGLEGRQGYGYTF. The CDR3 DNA sequence: TGTGCTAGTGGTTTGGAGGGGAGACAGGGCTATGGCTACACCTTC. Combining the CDR3 with reference TRBV12-5 and TRBJ1-2 gives the whole variable domain DARVTQTPRHKVTEMGQEVTMRCQPILGHNTVFWYRQTMMQGLELLAYFRNRAPLDDSGMPKDRFSAEMPDATLATLKIQPSEPRDSAVYFCASGLEGRQGYGYTFGSGTRLTVV.

The rearrangement joins TRBV19 to TRBJ1-1, with 7 nucleotides matching TRBD1. The CDR3 is 16 residues long. With 4 bases clipped from V and 5 bases from J, the junction kept 13 bases outside the gene matches. CDR1 and CDR2 (germline): LNHDA, SQIVND (reference sequence). The CDR3 spells CASSTRQGPPLTEAFF. CDR3 DNA: TGTGCCAGTAGTACAAGACAGGGCCCACCCTTAACTGAAGCTTTCTTT.

This clone showed up just a few times. This chain joins TRBV6-4 and TRBJ2-2, with 11 bases identical to TRBD1. Unmatched junction bases numbered 1, after V lost 4 bases and J lost 3 bases. Germline V gene lookup returns CDR1 MRHNA and CDR2 SNTAGT. This CDR3 is built from 15 residues. CDR3 nucleotide sequence: TGTGCCAGCAGTGGGACAGGGGGCGACACCGGGGAGCTGTTTTTT. This encodes CASSGTGGDTGELFF.

The chain employs TRBV9 and TRBJ1-5; 8 nucleotides line up with TRBD1. The trim removed 1 base at V and 6 bases at J, leaving 0 bases unmatched. The germline CDR1 and CDR2 sequences are SGDLS and YYNGEE. The CDR3 loop spans 13 amino acids. The CDR3 spells CASSVQGAQPQHF. The DNA for the CDR3 is TGTGCCAGCAGCGTACAGGGGGCTCAGCCCCAGCATTTT.

The J gene is TRBJ1-1, the V gene TRBV19, with D possibly matching TRBD1 (5 bases). Germline CDR1 and CDR2: LNHDA and SQIVND (reference sequence). V lost 9 bases to trimming and J lost 3 bases, with 26 bases between them. The CDR3 is made up of 17 amino acids. In DNA, the CDR3 is TGTGCCAGCGCGAGGGGACTCCCCATCCTGTCTGACACTGAAGCTTTCTTT. Translating it yields CASARGLPILSDTEAFF.

This clone appeared once. Different DNA sequences within this sample yield the same CDR3. The J gene is TRBJ1-5, the V gene TRBV9; 9 bases match TRBD1. This CDR3 spans 14 amino acids. The V and J ends lost 2 bases and 4 bases, in that order; junction bases with no gene match: 1. Germline V CDR1 and CDR2: SGDLS, YYNGEE. CDR3 DNA sequence: TGTGCCAGCAGCGTGGGACAGGGTAATCAGCCCCAGCATTTT. It encodes CASSVGQGNQPQHF.

The chain recombines TRBV20-1 with TRBJ1-1; D unclear. The germline V gene has CDR1 DFQATT and CDR2 SNEGSKA (reference sequence). With 8 bases removed from V and 6 bases from J, the gap between germline ends came to 13 bases. The CDR3 has 11 residues. The CDR3 loop reads CSSKAEPEAFF. The DNA of the CDR3 is TGCAGTTCGAAGGCGGAACCTGAAGCTTTCTTT.

The chain links TRBV9 to TRBJ1-2; 10 bases match TRBD1. The CDR3 extends over 14 amino acids. J was trimmed by 6 bases and V by 3 bases; bases with no gene match: 5. Germline-derived CDR1 and CDR2 are SGDLS and YYNGEE. In DNA form, the CDR3 reads TGTGCCAGCAGCGCCGACAGGGGGCTAGATGGCTACACCTTC. Protein sequence: CASSADRGLDGYTF.

This chain connects TRBV19 to TRBJ1-2; TRBD1 matches at 12 bases. Germline V gives CDR1 LNHDA, CDR2 SQIVND (reference sequence). Trimming cost V 8 bases and J 3 bases; bases outside gene matches: 7. The CDR3 has 15 residues. CDR3 residues: CASGAGTGGHYGYTF. The CDR3 DNA is TGTGCCAGTGGCGCCGGGACAGGGGGCCACTATGGCTACACCTTC.

This rearrangement joins TRBV4-1 to TRBJ1-5, with D unclear. The germline V gene encodes CDR1 MGHRA and CDR2 YSYEKL. Trimming left V 1 base short and J 2 bases short, with 9 bases between. The CDR3 is 15 residues long. CDR3 residues: CASSQAQLGNQPQHF. The CDR3 DNA is TGCGCCAGCAGCCAAGCCCAGTTGGGCAATCAGCCCCAGCATTTT.

There are a few counts of this clone. The chain joins TRBV6-5 to TRBJ2-1; D is perhaps TRBD2 (6 bases). The V end lost 0 bases, the J end lost 2 bases, and 8 bases lay between the germline ends. Per germline, CDR1 MNHEY and CDR2 SVGAGI. The CDR3 contains 15 residues. CDR3 region: CASSYSWTTYNEQFF. CDR3 DNA sequence: TGTGCCAGCAGTTACTCTTGGACTACCTACAATGAGCAGTTCTTC.

The chain links TRBV7-2 to TRBJ2-1; 9 positions agree with TRBD2. Trimming took 1 base from V and 7 from J; bases not matched to a gene: 8. The CDR3 sequence is 16 residues long. Germline V gene data show CDR1 as SGHTA and CDR2 as FQGNSA. CDR3 residues: CASSLGIAGVKNEQFF. CDR3 DNA: TGTGCCAGCAGCTTAGGAATAGCGGGGGTGAAGAATGAGCAGTTCTTC.

The rearrangement joins TRBV25-1 to TRBJ1-2; D remains ambiguous. This CDR3 contains 15 residues. Per the germline V gene, CDR1 is MGHDK and CDR2 is SYGVNS. V lost 1 base, J lost 4 bases, and 13 bases lay in between. The chain's CDR3 is CASSESGTNPYGYTF. The CDR3 region has the DNA TGTGCCAGCAGTGAATCTGGCACAAATCCCTATGGCTACACCTTC.

This chain joins TRBV2 and TRBJ1-2; unclear D gene. The CDR3 length is 10 residues. V lost 8 bases and J 9 bases, leaving 10 bases between the germline ends. Germline V CDR1 and CDR2: SNHLY, FYNNEI. The CDR3 region is CASSIKRYTF. The CDR3 DNA sequence: TGTGCCAGCTCTATTAAGCGCTACACCTTC.

The J gene is TRBJ2-1, the V gene TRBV19; 10 bases are shared with TRBD2. V shed 4 bases and J 4 bases; nucleotides not matched to a gene: 4. CDR1 LNHDA and CDR2 SQIVND come from the germline V gene (reference sequence). The CDR3 totals 15 residues. CDR3 nucleotides: TGTGCCAGTAGTAGGCTAGCGGGGGCTTACAATGAGCAGTTCTTC. It encodes CASSRLAGAYNEQFF.

V and J are TRBV5-4 and TRBJ2-2, with D possibly being TRBD1 (6 bases). Germline-derived CDR1 and CDR2 are SGHNT and YYREEE (reference sequence). CDR3 length: 16 residues. The V and J ends lost 5 bases and 5 bases respectively, with 19 bases between them. The CDR3 is CASSPGGDIKTGELFF. The CDR3 nucleotides read TGTGCCAGCAGTCCTGGTGGGGACATCAAAACCGGGGAGCTGTTTTTT.

The genes are TRBV6-2 or TRBV6-3 and TRBJ2-2, with 8 bases fitting TRBD2. Germline V lookup: CDR1 MNHEY, CDR2 SVGEGT. V gave up 3 bases and J gave up 0 bases; unmatched junction bases: 15. The CDR3 sequence is 20 residues long. The CDR3 protein is CASSYSAGGYFIANTGELFF. CDR3 sequence (DNA): TGTGCCAGCAGTTATTCCGCGGGGGGCTACTTTATCGCGAACACCGGGGAGCTGTTTTTT.

This sequence joins TRBV9 and TRBJ1-3; D is undetermined. The germline V gene has CDR1 SGDLS and CDR2 YYNGEE. The length of the CDR3 is 16 residues. With 0 bases removed from V and 0 bases from J, the gap between germline ends came to 10 bases. The CDR3 region is CASSVGGRTSGNTIYF. Here the CDR3 DNA reads TGTGCCAGCAGCGTAGGAGGGCGGACCTCTGGAAACACCATATATTTT. The full variable domain, rest sourced from reference TRBV9 and TRBJ1-3, is DSGVTQTPKHLITATGQRVTLRCSPRSGDLSVYWYQQSLDQGLQFLIQYYNGEERAKGNILERFSAQQFPDLHSELNLSSLELGDSALYFCASSVGGRTSGNTIYFGEGSWLTVV.

The chain is built from TRBV28 and TRBJ2-6, with TRBD1 matching 10 bases. Germline V gene lookup returns CDR1 MDHEN and CDR2 SYDVKM. Trimming at V came to 7 bases and at J to 3 bases, leaving 15 bases not matched to a gene. The CDR3 is 19 residues long. In DNA form, the CDR3 reads TGTGCCAGCATTACGTCAGGACAGGGGGGAGGATTTGGGGCCAACGTCCTGACTTTC. Translation gives CASITSGQGGGFGANVLTF.

Concerning this clone itself: The same CDR3 arises from other DNA sequences in this sample as well. This rearrangement joins TRBV10-1 to TRBJ1-2, with unresolved D. CDR3 size: 13 residues. Trimming took off 2 bases at V and 0 bases at J, with 4 bases between the two ends. Germline V CDR1 and CDR2: WNHNN, SYGVQD (reference sequence). The CDR3 region has the DNA TGCGCCAGCAGTGAGGCAGCTAACTATGGCTACACCTTC. It translates to CASSEAANYGYTF.

The V call is TRBV19, the J call TRBJ1-5; D is perhaps TRBD1 (6 bases). Trimming pared 5 bases from V and 8 bases from J, leaving 13 bases between. CDR3 size: 13 residues. CDR1 is LNHDA, CDR2 SQIVND, per germline (reference sequence). DNA for the CDR3: TGTGCCAGTAGTTGGCAGGGGTTCGAGCCCCAGCATTTT. Translation: CASSWQGFEPQHF.

The chain uses TRBV19 and TRBJ2-1; 8 nucleotides match TRBD2. The CDR3 contains 15 residues. Germline V CDR1 and CDR2: LNHDA, SQIVND (reference sequence). V trimming: 4 bases; J trimming: 8 bases; junction bases outside the gene matches: 10. CDR3 in amino acids: CASSRGTRGIDEQFF. The DNA for the CDR3 is TGTGCCAGTAGTAGGGGGACTAGAGGAATAGATGAGCAGTTCTTC.

This CDR3 is CASSINSQDTEAFF. The CDR3 coding sequence is TGTGCCAGTAGTATTAACAGCCAAGACACTGAAGCTTTCTTT. The chain recombines TRBV19 with TRBJ1-1, with unresolved D. The CDR3 length is 14 residues. Germline V gene lookup returns CDR1 LNHDA and CDR2 SQIVND (reference sequence). V was clipped by 3 bases and J by 3 bases, with 11 bases between them.

The chain combines TRBV12-5 with TRBJ1-5; D unresolved. Trimming took 5 bases from V and 2 from J, leaving 28 bases between them. Germline-derived CDR1 and CDR2 are LGHNT and FRNRAP. This CDR3 has 20 amino acids. The CDR3 is CASGPPPHLPEERGNQPQHF. The CDR3 region has the DNA TGTGCTAGTGGTCCACCACCACACCTCCCCGAGGAGAGGGGCAATCAGCCCCAGCATTTT.